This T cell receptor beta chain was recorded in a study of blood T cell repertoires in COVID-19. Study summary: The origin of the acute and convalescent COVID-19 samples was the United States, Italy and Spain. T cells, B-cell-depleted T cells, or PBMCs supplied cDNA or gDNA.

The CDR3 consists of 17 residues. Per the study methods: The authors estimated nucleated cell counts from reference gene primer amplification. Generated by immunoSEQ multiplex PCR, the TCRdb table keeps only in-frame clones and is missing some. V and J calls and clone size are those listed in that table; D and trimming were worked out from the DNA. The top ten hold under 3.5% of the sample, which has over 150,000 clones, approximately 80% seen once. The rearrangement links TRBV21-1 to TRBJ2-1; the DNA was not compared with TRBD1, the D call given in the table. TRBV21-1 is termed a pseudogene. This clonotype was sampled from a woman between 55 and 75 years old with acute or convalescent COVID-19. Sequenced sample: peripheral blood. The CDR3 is CASSAPTGTVEVHEQFF. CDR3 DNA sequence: TGTGCCAGCAGCGCGCCCACCGGGACAGTAGAAGTTCATGAGCAGTTCTTC.